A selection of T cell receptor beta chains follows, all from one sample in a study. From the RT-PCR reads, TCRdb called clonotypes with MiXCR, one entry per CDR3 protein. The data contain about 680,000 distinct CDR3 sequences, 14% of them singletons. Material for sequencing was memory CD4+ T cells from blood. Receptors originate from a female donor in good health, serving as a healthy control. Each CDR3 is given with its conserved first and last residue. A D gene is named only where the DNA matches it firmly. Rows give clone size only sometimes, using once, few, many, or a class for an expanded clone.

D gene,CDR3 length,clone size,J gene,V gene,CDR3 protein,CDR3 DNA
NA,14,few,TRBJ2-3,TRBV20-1,CSAMGLRMGDTQYF,TGCAGTGCTATGGGACTGCGGATGGGAGATACGCAGTATTTT
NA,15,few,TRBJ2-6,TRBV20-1,CSARDPFSGANVLTF,TGCAGTGCTAGAGATCCGTTTTCGGGGGCCAACGTCCTGACTTTC
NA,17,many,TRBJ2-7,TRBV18,CASSPSGPTVGSGEQYF,TGTGCCAGCTCACCCTCTGGTCCGACAGTGGGGTCGGGGGAGCAGTACTTC
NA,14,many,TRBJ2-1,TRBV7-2,CASSLPGGAGEQFF,TGTGCCAGCAGCTTGCCCGGCGGGGCTGGTGAGCAGTTCTTC
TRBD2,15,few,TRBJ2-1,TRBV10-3,CAISDSAGGRNEQFF,TGTGCCATCAGTGACTCTGCGGGAGGTAGGAATGAGCAGTTCTTC
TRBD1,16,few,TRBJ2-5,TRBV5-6,CASSQTTGGSGETQYF,TGTGCCAGCAGCCAAACGACAGGGGGTTCGGGAGAGACCCAGTACTTC
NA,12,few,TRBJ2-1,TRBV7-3,CASSPVSNEQFF,TGTGCCAGCAGCCCAGTGTCAAATGAGCAGTTCTTC
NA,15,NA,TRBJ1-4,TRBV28,CASSLWGLANEKLFF,TGTGCCAGCAGTCTCTGGGGGCTGGCTAATGAAAAACTGTTTTTT
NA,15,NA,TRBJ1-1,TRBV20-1,CSARSSLAANTEAFF,TGCAGTGCTAGATCGTCCCTGGCGGCGAACACTGAAGCTTTCTTT
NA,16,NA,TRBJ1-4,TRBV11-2,CASSSPSQGFMEKLFF,TGTGCCAGCAGCTCCCCATCACAGGGTTTCATGGAAAAACTGTTTTTT
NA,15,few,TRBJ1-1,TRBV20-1,CSARDHGRGNTEAFF,TGCAGTGCTAGAGATCATGGCAGGGGGAACACTGAAGCTTTCTTT
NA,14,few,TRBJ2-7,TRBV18,CASSPPGLPSEQYF,TGTGCCAGCTCACCTCCGGGACTCCCCAGCGAGCAGTACTTC
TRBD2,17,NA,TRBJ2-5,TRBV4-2,CASSQGSGRVHQETQYF,TGTGCCAGCAGCCAAGGAAGCGGGAGGGTACACCAAGAGACCCAGTACTTC
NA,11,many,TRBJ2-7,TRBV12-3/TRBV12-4,CASSLRHEQYF,TGTGCCAGCAGTTTAAGGCACGAGCAGTACTTC
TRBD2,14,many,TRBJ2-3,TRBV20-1,CSAPSAGGSDTQYF,TGCAGTGCGCCCTCAGCGGGAGGCTCAGATACGCAGTATTTT
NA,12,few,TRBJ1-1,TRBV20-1,CSAPYQSPEAFF,TGCAGTGCTCCGTATCAGAGCCCTGAAGCTTTCTTT
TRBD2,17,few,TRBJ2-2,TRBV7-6,CASSRTMSGRYTGELFF,TGTGCCAGCAGCCGAACTATGAGCGGGAGGTATACCGGGGAGCTGTTTTTT
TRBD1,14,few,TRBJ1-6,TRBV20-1,CRPHGTGVNSPLHF,TGCAGACCGCACGGGACAGGGGTAAATTCACCCCTCCACTTT
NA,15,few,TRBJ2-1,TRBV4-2,CASSQGEARIRGQFF,TGTGCCAGCAGCCAAGGCGAGGCCCGAATAAGGGGGCAGTTCTTC
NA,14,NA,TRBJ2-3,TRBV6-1,CASGVRFLEDTQYF,TGTGCCAGCGGGGTTCGGTTTCTTGAGGATACGCAGTATTTT
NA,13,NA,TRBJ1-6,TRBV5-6,CASSLELDSPLHF,TGTGCCAGCAGCTTGGAACTGGATTCACCCCTCCACTTT
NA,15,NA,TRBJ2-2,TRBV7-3,CASSFSPGLAGELFF,TGTGCCAGCAGCTTCTCCCCAGGGTTGGCCGGGGAGCTGTTTTTT
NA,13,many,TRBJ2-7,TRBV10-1,CASSGHMEKEQYF,TGCGCCAGCAGTGGACACATGGAAAAGGAGCAGTACTTC
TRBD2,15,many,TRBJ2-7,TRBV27,CASSTRTSGTSEQYF,TGTGCCAGCAGTACCCGGACTAGCGGGACATCCGAGCAGTACTTC
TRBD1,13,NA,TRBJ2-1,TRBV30,CAWSRGQYNEQFF,TGTGCCTGGAGCCGGGGACAGTACAATGAGCAGTTCTTC